This T cell receptor (beta chain) was obtained from a study of blood T cells in healthy people across ages. Study-wide results and limits: Expanded clonotype changes were possibly confounded by unknown donor CMV status. With naive T cell percentage, TCR beta diversity showed a strong correlation. Observed TCR beta diversity per million T cells went down as age went up. This fall followed a roughly linear course with age.

To note about this clonotype: Antigen: not known.

The CDR3 totals 15 residues. Germline V lookup: CDR1 SGDLS, CDR2 YYNGEE. With V trimmed by 4 bases and J by 3 bases, 9 bases remained unmatched. Combining a sample-barcoded 5' primer with a J-beta primer mix, a second PCR ran for 7 to 11 cycles. From each sample, at least 2.5 million paired-end reads containing CDR3 were obtained. TCRdb passed the 5' RACE reads through MiXCR, listing each CDR3 protein once. Of about 1,500,000 distinct CDR3 sequences in the sample, roughly 40% were seen once. The J gene is TRBJ2-7, the V gene TRBV9; 8 bases match TRBD2. The source of this sequence is a woman aged 18-30 years in good health. Sequenced input: blood. The CDR3 is CASSRGGLAGYEQYF. The CDR3 nucleotides read TGTGCCAGCAGCCGGGGAGGCCTAGCGGGCTACGAGCAGTACTTC. The full variable domain, rest sourced from reference TRBV9 and TRBJ2-7, is DSGVTQTPKHLITATGQRVTLRCSPRSGDLSVYWYQQSLDQGLQFLIQYYNGEERAKGNILERFSAQQFPDLHSELNLSSLELGDSALYFCASSRGGLAGYEQYFGPGTRLTVT.